This TCR beta chain was profiled in a study of CD8 T cells in Susac syndrome. Looked up from germline, CDR1 is SGHRS and CDR2 is YFSETQ. Between the trimmed V and J ends, which lost 0 bases and 6 bases, there was a span of 10 bases. This CDR3 comprises 13 residues. cDNA came from roughly 0.5 to 1 ug RNA primed by random hexamers. TCRdb called the immunoSEQ multiplex PCR reads again in MiXCR, with one record for every CDR3 protein. The table lists 130,000 to 150,000 distinct CDR3 sequences, 90% to 95% of them singletons. The receptor was isolated from a human donor in good health. The V call is TRBV5-1, the J call TRBJ2-7; D is tentatively TRBD1 or TRBD2 (5 bases each). The source material was CD8+ T cells from PBMCs. The CDR3 reads CASSLGQGREQYF. CDR3 DNA: TGCGCCAGCAGCTTGGGGCAGGGACGCGAGCAGTACTTC.